These 28 T cell receptor beta chains originate from one sample sequenced in a study of cytomegalovirus exposure and HLA in healthy donors. Primers included in the PCR were 60 Vbeta and 13 Jbeta primers. Measured with immunoSEQ multiplex PCR; TCRdb has only the in-frame clones, and not every one. This sample has 100,000 to 150,000 clones, with 83% found just once. Sequencing was done on a sample of PBMCs. These receptors were collected from a woman in her 40s in good health and CMV-seropositive.

The rearrangement links TRBV11-2 to TRBJ2-5, with D possibly matching TRBD1 (5 bases). Germline V gene data show CDR1 as SGHAT and CDR2 as FQNNGV. This CDR3 spans 15 amino acids. Trimming pared 5 bases from V and 5 bases from J, leaving 18 bases between. The CDR3 DNA follows: TGTGCCAGCAGCCTAAGAAGGGGTGGTTTGGAGACCCAGTACTTC. Its protein is CASSLRRGGLETQYF.

The chain combines TRBV28 with TRBJ2-5, with D unresolved. Germline loops: CDR1 MDHEN, CDR2 SYDVKM. The ends were cut back, 5 bases at V and 2 bases at J, with 9 bases in the middle. This CDR3 has 13 amino acids. As DNA, the CDR3 is TGTGCCAGCAGTCCGGGTAATCAAGAGACCCAGTACTTC. Translation: CASSPGNQETQYF.

This sequence joins TRBV18 and TRBJ2-2, with D possibly being TRBD1 (6 bases). With 3 bases removed from V and 3 bases from J, the gap between germline ends came to 11 bases. Germline V gene data show CDR1 as KGHSH and CDR2 as LQKENI. The CDR3 is 15 amino acids. CDR3: CASSPRDKDTGELFF. CDR3 nucleotide sequence: TGTGCCAGCTCACCCCGGGACAAAGACACCGGGGAGCTGTTTTTT.

The chain is built from TRBV5-1 and TRBJ2-2; TRBD2 agrees at 12 bases. Looked up from germline, CDR1 is SGHRS and CDR2 is YFSETQ. J was trimmed by 7 bases and V by 1 base; bases with no gene match: 14. This CDR3 comprises 19 residues. The CDR3 coding sequence is TGCGCCAGCAGCTTGTTCGAGGCTAGCGGGAGGGCCGCGGGCGGGGAGCTGTTTTTT. This sequence encodes CASSLFEASGRAAGGELFF.

The chain recombines TRBV4-1 with TRBJ2-5, with a weak D call TRBD1 (5 bases). This CDR3 contains 17 residues. Germline V gene data show CDR1 as MGHRA and CDR2 as YSYEKL. Trimming removed 2 bases at V and 2 bases at J, with 18 bases between. This CDR3 reads CASSQLGSRAFQETQYF. The CDR3, as DNA: TGCGCCAGCAGCCAACTTGGATCCAGGGCATTTCAAGAGACCCAGTACTTC.

This chain connects TRBV9 to TRBJ1-2, with TRBD1 matching 8 bases. This CDR3 is built from 16 residues. Germline CDR1 is SGDLS and CDR2 is YYNGEE. Germline trimming cut 0 bases from V and 3 bases from J; bases unmatched to any gene: 7. The CDR3 sequence: CASSVAGAGGDYGYTF. CDR3 bases: TGTGCCAGCAGCGTAGCTGGGGCAGGGGGCGACTATGGCTACACCTTC. The whole variable domain, filled in from reference TRBV9 and TRBJ1-2, reads DSGVTQTPKHLITATGQRVTLRCSPRSGDLSVYWYQQSLDQGLQFLIQYYNGEERAKGNILERFSAQQFPDLHSELNLSSLELGDSALYFCASSVAGAGGDYGYTFGSGTRLTVV.

The chain combines TRBV6-6 with TRBJ2-7; the match to TRBD2 covers 7 bases. The germline V gene has CDR1 MNHNY and CDR2 SVGAGI (reference sequence). V was pared by 4 bases and J by 5 bases, with 11 bases of the junction left unmatched. The CDR3 consists of 15 residues. The CDR3 is CASSSPTGLQNEQYF. CDR3 in DNA: TGTGCCAGCAGTTCACCCACGGGACTACAGAACGAGCAGTACTTC.

This sequence joins TRBV2 and TRBJ2-5; a weak D match, TRBD1 (6 bases). Trimming removed 2 bases from V and 9 bases from J, with 19 bases in between. This CDR3 spans 15 amino acids. Germline CDR1 and CDR2: SNHLY and FYNNEI. CDR3 DNA: TGTGCCAGCAGTGAAAGGGGGACCCTGTTTTGGGCCCAGTACTTC. Its translation is CASSERGTLFWAQYF. Using reference TRBV2 and TRBJ2-5 for the parts outside the CDR3, the full variable domain is EPEVTQTPSHQVTQMGQEVILRCVPISNHLYFYWYRQILGQKVEFLVSFYNNEISEKSEIFDDQFSVERPDGSNFTLKIRSTKLEDSAMYFCASSERGTLFWAQYFGPGTRLLVL.

V is TRBV19 and J is TRBJ2-1; TRBD2 aligns across 8 bases. Germline CDR1 is LNHDA and CDR2 is SQIVND (reference sequence). This CDR3 spans 16 amino acids. The ends lost 7 bases at V and 3 bases at J; junction bases unmatched: 11. The CDR3 sequence is CASTHAGGPLYNEQFF. The CDR3 DNA reads as TGTGCCAGTACCCACGCGGGAGGCCCTCTCTACAATGAGCAGTTCTTC.

The chain uses TRBV5-4 and TRBJ1-5; 7 bases agree with TRBD1. Germline values: CDR1 SGHNT, CDR2 YYREEE (reference sequence). With V trimmed by 4 bases and J by 0 bases, 4 bases remained unmatched. This CDR3 contains 15 residues. CDR3 nucleotide sequence: TGTGCCAGCAGCGCCGGGACAGATAGCAATCAGCCCCAGCATTTT. As protein: CASSAGTDSNQPQHF. The whole variable domain, filled in from reference TRBV5-4 and TRBJ1-5, reads ETGVTQSPTHLIKTRGQQVTLRCSSQSGHNTVSWYQQALGQGPQFIFQYYREEENGRGNFPPRFSGLQFPNYSSELNVNALELDDSALYLCASSAGTDSNQPQHFGDGTRLSIL.

The CDR3 loop reads CASSEGTATIQYF. The CDR3 nucleotides are TGCGCCAGCAGTGAAGGGACAGCGACCATTCAGTACTTC. The rearrangement joins TRBV10-1 to TRBJ2-4; the match to TRBD1 covers 7 bases. V trimming: 3 bases; J trimming: 9 bases; junction bases outside the gene matches: 5. Per germline, CDR1 WNHNN and CDR2 SYGVQD (reference sequence). This CDR3 has 13 amino acids.

The rearrangement joins TRBV5-6 to TRBJ1-1; TRBD1 agrees at 10 bases. CDR3 length: 16 residues. In germline, CDR1 is SGHDT, CDR2 YYEEEE. The V segment lost 3 bases and the J segment 6 bases; nucleotides outside the gene matches: 11. The CDR3 loop is CASSWSQTGGSSEAFF. The CDR3 DNA is TGTGCCAGCAGCTGGTCTCAGACAGGGGGCTCGTCTGAAGCTTTCTTT.

V usage is TRBV7-8 and J usage is TRBJ2-7; possible D gene TRBD1, 6 bases. The CDR3 is 19 residues long. Germline assignment: CDR1 SGHVS and CDR2 FQNEAQ. V was clipped by 5 bases and J by 3 bases, with 29 bases between them. This chain's CDR3 is CASSIAGTPGWGAVYEQYF. The CDR3 DNA follows: TGTGCCAGCAGCATTGCCGGGACACCCGGATGGGGCGCGGTCTACGAGCAGTACTTC.

This clone was found once. V is TRBV18 and J is TRBJ1-1; D is unresolved. The CDR3 covers 15 residues. The V gene lost 2 bases and the J gene lost 0 bases, with 10 bases spanning the gap. CDR1 and CDR2 from the germline V gene are KGHSH and LQKENI. CDR3 DNA: TGTGCCAGCTCACCAAGGAGCGGTGTGAACACTGAAGCTTTCTTT. Its translation: CASSPRSGVNTEAFF. Full variable domain (outside the CDR3, taken from reference TRBV18 and TRBJ1-1): NAGVMQNPRHLVRRRGQEARLRCSPMKGHSHVYWYRQLPEEGLKFMVYLQKENIIDESGMPKERFSAEFPKEGPSILRIQQVVRGDSAAYFCASSPRSGVNTEAFFGQGTRLTVV.

The chain has TRBV27 and TRBJ1-5; D not certain. Trimming took off 3 bases at V and 6 bases at J, with 12 bases between the two ends. The CDR3 loop spans 14 amino acids. Per germline, CDR1 MNHEY and CDR2 SMNVEV (reference sequence). The CDR3 loop is CASSFSGSGQPQHF. In DNA, the CDR3 is TGTGCCAGCAGTTTTAGCGGCTCCGGTCAGCCCCAGCATTTT.

This sequence joins TRBV2 and TRBJ1-3; D possibly corresponds to TRBD1 (5 bases). With 6 bases removed from V and 3 bases from J, the gap between germline ends came to 12 bases. The germline CDR1 and CDR2 sequences are SNHLY and FYNNEI. The CDR3 has 14 residues. The CDR3 DNA reads TGTGCCAGCAGGGCAGGGCATAGTGGAAACACCATATATTTT. It yields the protein CASRAGHSGNTIYF. Looking up the rest from reference TRBV2 and TRBJ1-3 gives the full variable domain: EPEVTQTPSHQVTQMGQEVILRCVPISNHLYFYWYRQILGQKVEFLVSFYNNEISEKSEIFDDQFSVERPDGSNFTLKIRSTKLEDSAMYFCASRAGHSGNTIYFGEGSWLTVV.

V gene TRBV7-3 combines with J gene TRBJ2-5; 10 nucleotides align to TRBD2. J gave up 11 bases and V 5 bases, and 14 bases lay outside the gene matches. The CDR3 extends over 15 amino acids. Germline CDR1 is SGHTA and CDR2 is FQGTGA. The DNA of the CDR3 is TGTGCCAGCAGCCATTATCTAGCGGGAGTAAGTGAGCAGTACTTC. Translated, it gives CASSHYLAGVSEQYF.

This sequence joins TRBV4-1 and TRBJ1-6; a possible D gene is TRBD1 (5 bases). The CDR3 is made up of 15 amino acids. CDR1 and CDR2 from the germline V gene are MGHRA and YSYEKL. V was trimmed by 6 bases and J by 9 bases, leaving 18 bases between them. As DNA, the CDR3 is TGCGCCAGCAGTAGCTGGGGGGAGGAGGGTTCACCCCTCCACTTT. As protein: CASSSWGEEGSPLHF.

The table lists this clone with a few counts. The chain joins TRBV11-2 to TRBJ1-4, with D maybe TRBD1 (6 bases). CDR1 is SGHAT and CDR2 is FQNNGV in the germline V gene. V lost 1 base to trimming and J lost 8 bases, with 14 bases between them. The CDR3 loop spans 15 amino acids. The CDR3 loop reads CASSLVKGQGEKLFF. The CDR3 region has the DNA TGTGCCAGCAGCTTAGTAAAGGGACAAGGCGAAAAACTGTTTTTT. The full variable domain, with the rest looked up from reference TRBV11-2 and TRBJ1-4, is EAGVAQSPRYKIIEKRQSVAFWCNPISGHATLYWYQQILGQGPKLLIQFQNNGVVDDSQLPKDRFSAERLKGVDSTLKIQPAKLEDSAVYLCASSLVKGQGEKLFFGSGTQLSVL.

V and J are TRBV7-2 and TRBJ2-2, with TRBD2 matching over 7 bases. J was trimmed by 5 bases and V by 2 bases; bases with no gene match: 8. Per germline, CDR1 SGHTA and CDR2 FQGNSA. The CDR3 length is 16 residues. CDR3 sequence reads: CASSLLAGAPTGELFF. CDR3 nucleotides: TGTGCCAGCAGCTTACTTGCGGGAGCCCCGACCGGGGAGCTGTTTTTT.

This CDR3 reads CASSTSRYGYTF. The CDR3 DNA is TGTGCCAGCAGCACCTCGCGATATGGCTACACCTTC. The chain couples TRBV7-9 to TRBJ1-2, with D unclear. There are 12 residues in the CDR3. Trimming shortened V by 5 bases and J by 5 bases, and 9 bases separated the two germline ends. Looked up from germline, CDR1 is SEHNR and CDR2 is FQNEAQ (reference sequence).

The V and J genes are TRBV11-1 and TRBJ1-3; D is uncertain. CDR1 is SGHAT, CDR2 FQDESV, per germline (reference sequence). The V and J ends lost 0 bases and 0 bases respectively, with 9 bases between them. This CDR3 has 16 amino acids. The CDR3, as DNA: TGTGCCAGCAGCTTAGCGGCGTGGAGCTCTGGAAACACCATATATTTT. Translating it yields CASSLAAWSSGNTIYF. The variable domain in full, with the rest retrieved from reference TRBV11-1 and TRBJ1-3, is EAEVAQSPRYKITEKSQAVAFWCDPISGHATLYWYRQILGQGPELLVQFQDESVVDDSQLPKDRFSAERLKGVDSTLKIQPAELGDSAMYLCASSLAAWSSGNTIYFGEGSWLTVV.

V and J are TRBV4-3 and TRBJ2-1; the D is unclear. CDR3 length equals 14 residues. Germline CDR1 LGHNA, CDR2 YSLEER. With 0 bases removed from V and 5 bases from J, the gap between germline ends came to 8 bases. Here the CDR3 reads CASSQDLGNNEQFF. In nucleotides, the CDR3 is TGCGCCAGCAGCCAAGATCTAGGAAACAATGAGCAGTTCTTC.

The CDR3 sequence is CAITRQVSDGYTF. Here the CDR3 DNA reads TGTGCCATCACCCGACAGGTTTCAGATGGCTACACCTTC. This sequence joins TRBV10-3 and TRBJ1-2; tentative D call: TRBD1 (6 bases). Germline V lookup: CDR1 ENHRY, CDR2 SYGVKD. V lost 7 bases, J lost 6 bases, and 15 bases lay in between. This CDR3 region has 13 residues.

The V gene is TRBV2, the J gene TRBJ1-1; D remains unclear. The CDR3 is made up of 15 amino acids. Trimming took 2 bases from V and 0 from J, leaving 10 bases between them. Germline CDR1 SNHLY, CDR2 FYNNEI. CDR3 in DNA: TGTGCCAGCAGTGAATCCATCCCCATGAACACTGAAGCTTTCTTT. Its translation is CASSESIPMNTEAFF.

This clone has a single count. V is TRBV9 and J is TRBJ1-2, with a possible D match to TRBD1 (5 bases). The CDR3 consists of 14 residues. Trimming took off 3 bases at V and 5 bases at J, with 14 bases between the two ends. The V gene's germline CDR1 is SGDLS and CDR2 YYNGEE. CDR3 sequence (DNA): TGTGCCAGCAGCGACGGGGGGGGTGGGTATGGCTACACCTTC. It encodes CASSDGGGGYGYTF.

This clone was recorded once. V and J are TRBV14 and TRBJ2-7; 9 bases are shared with TRBD2. Germline V lookup: CDR1 SGHDN, CDR2 FVKESK. J gave up 12 bases and V 1 base, and 4 bases lay outside the gene matches. CDR3 size: 12 residues. Here the CDR3 DNA reads TGTGCCAGCAGCCAAGGCGGGAGGGTTAGGTACTTC. Translation: CASSQGGRVRYF.

The chain has TRBV11-3 and TRBJ2-1, with D possibly TRBD2 on 6 matching bases. This CDR3 has 15 residues. Trimming took off 6 bases at V and 0 bases at J, with 12 bases between the two ends. CDR1 and CDR2 (germline): SGHNT, YENEEA. CDR3 DNA: TGTGCCAGCAGTTCGGGACTCTTCTCCTACAATGAGCAGTTCTTC. Amino acids: CASSSGLFSYNEQFF.